Below are 14 T cell receptor beta chains sequenced from a single sample in a study of T cell changes during pregnancy in multiple sclerosis. Sequenced by immunoSEQ multiplex PCR; TCRdb stores in-frame clones only, minus some. The table lists tens of thousands of clones, around 94% of them singletons. The specimen was peripheral blood, collected in the third trimester of pregnancy. These receptors were obtained from a female donor in good health, enrolled as a control in a pregnancy study.

V and J are TRBV7-2 and TRBJ2-7; a weak D match, TRBD1 (5 bases). Germline CDR1 SGHTA, CDR2 FQGNSA. The ends were cut back, 1 base at V and 4 bases at J, with 14 bases in the middle. CDR3 length equals 15 residues. The CDR3 DNA reads as TGTGCCAGCAGCTTAGGAAGCCTAGGGGTTTACGAGCAGTACTTC. It specifies CASSLGSLGVYEQYF.

This chain links TRBV20-1 with TRBJ2-5; the D is unclear. CDR1 and CDR2 from the germline V gene are DFQATT and SNEGSKA (reference sequence). The V and J ends lost 6 bases and 5 bases respectively, with 10 bases between them. The CDR3 sequence is 11 residues long. CDR3 residues: CSAFGEETQYF. The CDR3 DNA follows: TGCAGTGCATTCGGTGAGGAGACCCAGTACTTC.

This sequence joins TRBV9 and TRBJ2-7; TRBD1 agrees at 10 bases. Germline CDR1 and CDR2: SGDLS and YYNGEE. The CDR3 spans 15 residues. V dropped 3 bases and J dropped 4; count of bases not matched to a gene: 7. In DNA, the CDR3 is TGTGCCAGCAGCGCCGCCGGGACAGGGGTTTACGAGCAGTACTTC. Encoded protein: CASSAAGTGVYEQYF. The full variable domain, in which reference TRBV9 and TRBJ2-7 provide the parts outside the CDR3, is DSGVTQTPKHLITATGQRVTLRCSPRSGDLSVYWYQQSLDQGLQFLIQYYNGEERAKGNILERFSAQQFPDLHSELNLSSLELGDSALYFCASSAAGTGVYEQYFGPGTRLTVT.

This chain connects TRBV6-4 to TRBJ2-2; D gene uncertain. The CDR3 covers 15 residues. Germline V gene data show CDR1 as MRHNA and CDR2 as SNTAGT. V was pared by 2 bases and J by 6 bases, with 13 bases between. CDR3 nucleotides: TGTGCCAGCAGTGACCCCCCCTTCCCAGCCGGGGAGCTGTTTTTT. Its protein is CASSDPPFPAGELFF.

This chain joins TRBV18 and TRBJ1-2; D perhaps matches TRBD1 (6 bases). The CDR3 extends over 14 amino acids. V was cut by 6 bases and J by 4 bases, with 15 bases left in between. Germline CDR1 is KGHSH and CDR2 is LQKENI. CDR3 nucleotide sequence: TGTGCCAGCTCGCAGGTCAGGGGCATCTATGGCTACACCTTC. It translates to CASSQVRGIYGYTF.

The chain is built from TRBV7-2 and TRBJ1-2; D is uncertain. Germline V gives CDR1 SGHTA, CDR2 FQGNSA. The V and J ends lost 5 bases and 6 bases respectively, with 10 bases between them. The CDR3 runs to 12 residues. The CDR3 region is CASSPRSDGYTF. CDR3 sequence (DNA): TGTGCCAGCAGCCCGAGGTCCGATGGCTACACCTTC.

V is TRBV28 and J is TRBJ2-3; TRBD1 agrees at 10 bases. Germline lookup yields CDR1 MDHEN and CDR2 SYDVKM. There are 15 residues in the CDR3. V lost 5 bases and J lost 3; bases outside the gene matches: 5. The CDR3 region is CASSRRDRGTDTQYF. CDR3 nucleotide sequence: TGTGCCAGCAGTCGGCGGGACAGGGGAACAGATACGCAGTATTTT.

This sequence joins TRBV7-2 and TRBJ2-5, with D possibly matching TRBD2 (5 bases). Germline assignment: CDR1 SGHTA and CDR2 FQGNSA. This CDR3 region has 15 residues. The ends were cut back, 1 base at V and 4 bases at J, with 13 bases in the middle. CDR3 sequence reads: CASSLDSWRVETQYF. In DNA, the CDR3 is TGTGCCAGCAGCTTAGATAGCTGGCGGGTAGAGACCCAGTACTTC.

This chain links TRBV9 with TRBJ1-5, with D possibly being TRBD1 (5 bases). Trimming pared 0 bases from V and 3 bases from J, leaving 7 bases between. The germline gives CDR1 SGDLS, CDR2 YYNGEE. The CDR3 length is 14 residues. The chain's CDR3 is CASSVGGVNQPQHF. The CDR3 coding sequence is TGTGCCAGCAGCGTAGGGGGCGTCAATCAGCCCCAGCATTTT.

The chain employs TRBV7-2 and TRBJ2-6, with 10 bases matching TRBD1. Germline lookup yields CDR1 SGHTA and CDR2 FQGNSA. V dropped 3 bases and J dropped 9; count of bases not matched to a gene: 2. CDR3 length equals 14 residues. CDR3 nucleotides: TGTGCCAGCAGCTTGGGACAGGGGATCAACGTCCTGACTTTC. This translates into CASSLGQGINVLTF.

The chain employs TRBV18 and TRBJ1-3, with TRBD1 matching 9 bases. CDR1 is KGHSH and CDR2 is LQKENI in the germline V gene. Trimming took 6 bases from V and 1 from J; bases not matched to a gene: 7. This CDR3 spans 16 amino acids. CDR3 protein: CASSTQGAFSGNTIYF. The DNA for the CDR3 is TGTGCCAGCTCCACACAGGGGGCCTTTTCTGGAAACACCATATATTTT.

This clone was found once. The rearrangement uses TRBV21-1 and TRBJ1-1; the table's D call, TRBD1, was not checked against the DNA. TRBV21-1 is assigned pseudogene status. This CDR3 has 15 amino acids. The chain's CDR3 is CASSKEVPDRHIAFF. The CDR3, as DNA: TGTGCCAGCAGCAAAGAGGTCCCAGATCGACATATAGCTTTCTTT.

This chain joins TRBV12-2 and TRBJ2-2; the DNA was not used to check the table's D call, TRBD1. TRBV12-2 is a recognized pseudogene. The CDR3 runs 16 residues. CDR3 nucleotides: TGTGCAAGTCGCTTAGGGTGGGGCTGCCTTGCCGGGGAGCTGTTTTTT. As protein: CASRLGWGCLAGELFF.

The rearrangement uses TRBV7-6 and TRBJ2-3, with D possibly TRBD2 on 6 matching bases. CDR1 and CDR2 from the germline V gene are SGHVS and FNYEAQ. The CDR3 totals 17 residues. Trimming left V 1 base short and J 2 bases short, with 16 bases between. CDR3 region: CASSLEGGIGLTDTQYF. Written as DNA, the CDR3 is TGTGCCAGCAGCTTAGAAGGCGGGATTGGCCTCACAGATACGCAGTATTTT.